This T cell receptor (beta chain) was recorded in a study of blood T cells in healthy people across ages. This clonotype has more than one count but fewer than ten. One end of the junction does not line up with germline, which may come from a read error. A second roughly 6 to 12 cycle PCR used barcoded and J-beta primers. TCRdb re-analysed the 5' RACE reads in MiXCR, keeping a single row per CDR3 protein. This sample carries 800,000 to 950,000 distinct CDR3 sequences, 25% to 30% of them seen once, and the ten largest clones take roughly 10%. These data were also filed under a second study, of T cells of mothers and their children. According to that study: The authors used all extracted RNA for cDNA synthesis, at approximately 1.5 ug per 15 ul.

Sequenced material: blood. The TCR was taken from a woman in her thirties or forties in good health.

The CDR3 region is CASSHRSGGSYEQYF. CDR3 DNA: TGCGCCAGCAGCCATAGGAGCGGGGGTTCCTACGAGCAGTACTTC. The chain joins TRBV3-1 to TRBJ2-7, with TRBD2 identical over 8 bases. The CDR3 totals 15 residues. Germline CDR1 LGHDT, CDR2 YNNKEL (reference sequence).